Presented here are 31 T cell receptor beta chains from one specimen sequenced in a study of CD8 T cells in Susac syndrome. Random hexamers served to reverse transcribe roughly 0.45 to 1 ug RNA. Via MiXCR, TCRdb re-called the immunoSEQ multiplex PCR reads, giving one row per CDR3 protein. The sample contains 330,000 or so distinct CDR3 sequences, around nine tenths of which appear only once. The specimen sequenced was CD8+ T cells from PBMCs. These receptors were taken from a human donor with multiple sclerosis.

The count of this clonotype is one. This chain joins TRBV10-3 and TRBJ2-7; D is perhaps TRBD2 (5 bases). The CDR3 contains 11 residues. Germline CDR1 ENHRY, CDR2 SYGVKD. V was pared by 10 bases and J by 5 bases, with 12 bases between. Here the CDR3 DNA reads TGTGCCACCCGGTCGGGAAACGAGCAGTACTTC. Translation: CATRSGNEQYF.

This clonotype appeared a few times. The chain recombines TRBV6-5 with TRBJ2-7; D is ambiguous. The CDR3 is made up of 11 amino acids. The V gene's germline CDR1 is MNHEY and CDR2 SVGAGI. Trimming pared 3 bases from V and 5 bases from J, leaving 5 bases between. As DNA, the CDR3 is TGTGCCAGCAGTTATGCCAACGAGCAGTACTTC. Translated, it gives CASSYANEQYF.

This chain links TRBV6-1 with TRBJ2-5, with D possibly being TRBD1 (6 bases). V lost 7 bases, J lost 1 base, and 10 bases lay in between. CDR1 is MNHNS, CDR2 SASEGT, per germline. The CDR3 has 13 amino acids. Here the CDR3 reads CASKTGIQETQYF. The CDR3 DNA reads TGTGCCAGCAAAACAGGGATCCAAGAGACCCAGTACTTC.

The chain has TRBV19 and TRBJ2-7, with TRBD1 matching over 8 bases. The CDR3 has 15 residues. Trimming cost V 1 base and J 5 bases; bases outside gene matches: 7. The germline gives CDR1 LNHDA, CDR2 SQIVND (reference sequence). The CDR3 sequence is CASSIGGTGVDEQYF. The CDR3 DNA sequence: TGTGCCAGTAGTATAGGTGGGACAGGAGTAGACGAGCAGTACTTC.

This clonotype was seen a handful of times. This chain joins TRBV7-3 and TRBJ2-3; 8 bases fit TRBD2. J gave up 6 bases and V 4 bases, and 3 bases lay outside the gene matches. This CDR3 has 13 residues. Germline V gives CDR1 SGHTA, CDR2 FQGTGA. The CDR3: CASSSSGGDTQYF. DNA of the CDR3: TGTGCCAGCAGCTCCAGCGGGGGCGATACGCAGTATTTT. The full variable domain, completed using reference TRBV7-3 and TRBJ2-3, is GAGVSQTPSNKVTEKGKYVELRCDPISGHTALYWYRQSLGQGPEFLIYFQGTGAADDSGLPNDRFFAVRPEGSVSTLKIQRTERGDSAVYLCASSSSGGDTQYFGPGTRLTVL.

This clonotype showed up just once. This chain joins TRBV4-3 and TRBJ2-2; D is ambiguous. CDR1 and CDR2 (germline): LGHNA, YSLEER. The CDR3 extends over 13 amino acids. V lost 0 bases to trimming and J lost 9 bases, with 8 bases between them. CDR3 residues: CASSQESPRELFF. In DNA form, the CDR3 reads TGCGCCAGCAGCCAAGAATCCCCCCGGGAGCTGTTTTTT.

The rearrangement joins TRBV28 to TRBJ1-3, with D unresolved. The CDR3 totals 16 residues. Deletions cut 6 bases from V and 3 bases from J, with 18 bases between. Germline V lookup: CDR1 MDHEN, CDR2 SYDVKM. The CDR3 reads CASSHAPGGYGNTIYF. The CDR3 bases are TGTGCCAGCAGCCACGCGCCCGGAGGCTATGGAAACACCATATATTTT. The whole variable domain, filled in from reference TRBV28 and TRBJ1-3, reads DVKVTQSSRYLVKRTGEKVFLECVQDMDHENMFWYRQDPGLGLRLIYFSYDVKMKEKGDIPEGYSVSREKKERFSLILESASTNQTSMYLCASSHAPGGYGNTIYFGEGSWLTVV.

CDR3 coding DNA: TGTGCCAGCAGTTTAAGTTCACTCACCAATGAGCAGTTCTTC. This translates into CASSLSSLTNEQFF. This rearrangement joins TRBV12-3 or TRBV12-4 to TRBJ2-1; D unresolved. The V end was cut by 2 bases, the J end by 6 bases, with 11 bases between. The CDR3 totals 14 residues.

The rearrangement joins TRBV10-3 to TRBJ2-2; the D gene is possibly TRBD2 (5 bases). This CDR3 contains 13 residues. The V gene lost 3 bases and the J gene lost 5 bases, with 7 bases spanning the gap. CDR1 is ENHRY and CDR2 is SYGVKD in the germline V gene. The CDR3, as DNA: TGTGCCATCAGTGATGGGAGAACCGGGGAGCTGTTTTTT. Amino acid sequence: CAISDGRTGELFF.

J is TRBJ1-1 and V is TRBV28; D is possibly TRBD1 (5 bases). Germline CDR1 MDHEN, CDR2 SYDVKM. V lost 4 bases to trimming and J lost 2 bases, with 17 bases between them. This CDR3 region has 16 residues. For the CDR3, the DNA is TGTGCCAGCAGTTATTCTCGGGCCCAGGGAAACACTGAAGCTTTCTTT. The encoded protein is CASSYSRAQGNTEAFF.

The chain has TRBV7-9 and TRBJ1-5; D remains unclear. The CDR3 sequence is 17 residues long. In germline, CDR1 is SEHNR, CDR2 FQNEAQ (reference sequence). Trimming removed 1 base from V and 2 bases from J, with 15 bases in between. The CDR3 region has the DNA TGTGCCAGCAGCTTAGGGGCGGCGGCCCGGGGCAATCAGCCCCAGCATTTT. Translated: CASSLGAAARGNQPQHF.

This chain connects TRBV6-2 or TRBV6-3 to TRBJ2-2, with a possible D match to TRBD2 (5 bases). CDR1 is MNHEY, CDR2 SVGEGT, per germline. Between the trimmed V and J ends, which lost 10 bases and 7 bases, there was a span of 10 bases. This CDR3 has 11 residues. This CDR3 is CATRSGGELFF. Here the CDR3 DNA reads TGTGCCACCAGGAGCGGCGGGGAGCTGTTTTTT.

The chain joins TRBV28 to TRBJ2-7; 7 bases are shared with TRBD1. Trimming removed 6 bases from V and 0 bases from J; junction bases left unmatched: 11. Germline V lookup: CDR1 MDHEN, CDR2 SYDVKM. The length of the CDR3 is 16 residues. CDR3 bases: TGTGCCAGCAGCCCAGGGGTGGGACAGCTCTCCTACGAGCAGTACTTC. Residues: CASSPGVGQLSYEQYF.

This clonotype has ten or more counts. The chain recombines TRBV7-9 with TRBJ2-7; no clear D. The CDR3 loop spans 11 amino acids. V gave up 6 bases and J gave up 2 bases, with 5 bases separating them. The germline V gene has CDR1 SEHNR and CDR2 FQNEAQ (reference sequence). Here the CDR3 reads CASSSPYEQYF. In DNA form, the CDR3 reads TGTGCCAGCAGTTCCCCCTACGAGCAGTACTTC.

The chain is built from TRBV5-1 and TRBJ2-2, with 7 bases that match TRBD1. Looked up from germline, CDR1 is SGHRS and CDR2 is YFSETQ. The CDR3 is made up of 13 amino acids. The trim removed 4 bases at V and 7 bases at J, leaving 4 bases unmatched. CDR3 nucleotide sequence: TGCGCCAGCAGCACCCCAGGGGGCGGGGAGCTGTTTTTT. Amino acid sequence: CASSTPGGGELFF.

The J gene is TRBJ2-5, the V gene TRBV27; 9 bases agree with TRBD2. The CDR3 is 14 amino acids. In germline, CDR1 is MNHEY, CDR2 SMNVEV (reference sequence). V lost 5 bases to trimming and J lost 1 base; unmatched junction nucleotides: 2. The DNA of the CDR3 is TGTGCCAGCAGTACACTAGCGGGCCAAGAGACCCAGTACTTC. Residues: CASSTLAGQETQYF.

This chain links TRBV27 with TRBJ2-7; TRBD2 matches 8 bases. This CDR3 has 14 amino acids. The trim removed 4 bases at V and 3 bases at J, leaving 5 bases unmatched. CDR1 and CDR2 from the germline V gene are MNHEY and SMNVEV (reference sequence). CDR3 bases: TGTGCCAGCAGTTATACTAGCGGCATCTACGAGCAGTACTTC. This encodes CASSYTSGIYEQYF.

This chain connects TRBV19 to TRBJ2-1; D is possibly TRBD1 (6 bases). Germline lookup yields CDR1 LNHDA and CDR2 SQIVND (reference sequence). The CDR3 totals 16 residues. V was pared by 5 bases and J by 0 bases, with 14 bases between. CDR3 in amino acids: CASSPMGALSYNEQFF. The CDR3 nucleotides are TGTGCCAGTAGTCCCATGGGGGCCCTCTCCTACAATGAGCAGTTCTTC.

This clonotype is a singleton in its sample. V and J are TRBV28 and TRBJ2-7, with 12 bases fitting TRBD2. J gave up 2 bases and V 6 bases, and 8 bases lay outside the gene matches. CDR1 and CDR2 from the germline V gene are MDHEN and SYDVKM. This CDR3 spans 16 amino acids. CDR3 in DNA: TGTGCCAGCAGCCCAAGACTAGCGGGAGCCCCCTACGAGCAGTACTTC. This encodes CASSPRLAGAPYEQYF.

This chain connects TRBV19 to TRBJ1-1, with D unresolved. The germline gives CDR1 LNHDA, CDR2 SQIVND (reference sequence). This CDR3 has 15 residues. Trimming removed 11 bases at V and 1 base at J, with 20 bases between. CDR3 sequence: CAALPVGHGNTEAFF. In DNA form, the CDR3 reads TGTGCCGCTTTACCAGTAGGTCACGGGAACACTGAAGCTTTCTTT.

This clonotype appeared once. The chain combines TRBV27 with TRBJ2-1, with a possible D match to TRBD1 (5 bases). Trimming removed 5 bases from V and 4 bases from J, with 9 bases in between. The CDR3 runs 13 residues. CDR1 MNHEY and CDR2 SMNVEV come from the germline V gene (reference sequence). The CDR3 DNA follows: TGTGCCAGCAGTGGTAGACAGTACAATGAGCAGTTCTTC. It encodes CASSGRQYNEQFF.

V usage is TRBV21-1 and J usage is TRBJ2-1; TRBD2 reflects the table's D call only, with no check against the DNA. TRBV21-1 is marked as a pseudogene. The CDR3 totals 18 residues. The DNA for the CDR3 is TGTGCCAGCATTCCGACTAGCGGGAGGGCCCGATCAATCAATGAGCAGTTCTTC. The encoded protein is CASIPTSGRARSINEQFF.

CDR3 sequence reads: CSVGGGTGDGNTIYF. CDR3 bases: TGCAGCGTTGGAGGAGGAACAGGGGATGGAAACACCATATATTTT. V is TRBV29-1 and J is TRBJ1-3, with TRBD1 matching over 7 bases. CDR1 SQVTM and CDR2 ANQGSEA come from the germline V gene. The CDR3 is made up of 15 amino acids. Germline trimming cut 4 bases from V and 3 bases from J; bases unmatched to any gene: 9.

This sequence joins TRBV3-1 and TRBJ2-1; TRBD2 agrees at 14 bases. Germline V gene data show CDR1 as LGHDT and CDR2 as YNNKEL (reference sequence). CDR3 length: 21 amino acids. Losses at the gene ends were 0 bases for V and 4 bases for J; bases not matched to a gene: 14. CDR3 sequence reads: CASSQESGLAGAPDLYNEQFF. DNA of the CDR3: TGTGCCAGCAGCCAAGAATCGGGACTAGCGGGGGCCCCAGACCTTTACAATGAGCAGTTCTTC.

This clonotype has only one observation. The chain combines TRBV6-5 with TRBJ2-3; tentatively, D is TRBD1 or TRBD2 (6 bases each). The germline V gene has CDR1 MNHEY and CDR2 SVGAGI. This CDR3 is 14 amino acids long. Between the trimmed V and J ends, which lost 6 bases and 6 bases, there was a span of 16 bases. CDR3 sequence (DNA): TGTGCCAGCAGGAACCCGGGGGCGAGGGATACGCAGTATTTT. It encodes CASRNPGARDTQYF.

CDR3 nucleotide sequence: TGTGCCAGCAGTCAGTGGGTTTCCCTCGATGCAGATGAGCAGTTCTTC. This encodes CASSQWVSLDADEQFF. The gene calls are TRBV6-2 or TRBV6-3 and TRBJ2-1; D gene uncertain. This CDR3 comprises 16 residues. Germline V gene lookup returns CDR1 MNHEY and CDR2 SVGEGT. V dropped 5 bases and J dropped 8 bases, with 22 bases sitting between them.

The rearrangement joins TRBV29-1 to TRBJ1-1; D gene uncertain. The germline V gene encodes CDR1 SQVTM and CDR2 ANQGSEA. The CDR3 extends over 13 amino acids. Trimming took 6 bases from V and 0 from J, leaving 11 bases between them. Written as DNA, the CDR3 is TGCAGCGTCACGGTCGGCATGAACACTGAAGCTTTCTTT. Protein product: CSVTVGMNTEAFF.

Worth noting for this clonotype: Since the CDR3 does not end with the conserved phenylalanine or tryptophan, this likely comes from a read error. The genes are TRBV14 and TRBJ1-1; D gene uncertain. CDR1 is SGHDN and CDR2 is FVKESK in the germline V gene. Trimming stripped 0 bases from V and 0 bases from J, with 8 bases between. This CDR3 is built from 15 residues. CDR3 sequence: CASSQDPRLNTEAFL. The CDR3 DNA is TGTGCCAGCAGCCAAGACCCCCGCTTGAACACTGAAGCTTTCCTT.

This chain's CDR3 is CASSPVAGRGTDTQYF. DNA of the CDR3: TGCGCCAGCAGCCCCGTGGCGGGGAGGGGCACAGATACGCAGTATTTT. This chain uses TRBV4-1 with TRBJ2-3; the match to TRBD2 covers 7 bases. The V and J ends lost 4 bases and 1 base, in that order; junction bases with no gene match: 8. The CDR3 spans 16 residues. Per germline, CDR1 MGHRA and CDR2 YSYEKL.

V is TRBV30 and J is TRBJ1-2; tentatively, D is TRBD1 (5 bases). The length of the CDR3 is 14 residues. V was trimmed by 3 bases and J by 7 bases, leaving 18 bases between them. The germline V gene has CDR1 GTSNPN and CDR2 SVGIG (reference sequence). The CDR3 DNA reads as TGTGCCTGGAGCTTGTTAGGGACCCAGACTGGCTACACCTTC. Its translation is CAWSLLGTQTGYTF.

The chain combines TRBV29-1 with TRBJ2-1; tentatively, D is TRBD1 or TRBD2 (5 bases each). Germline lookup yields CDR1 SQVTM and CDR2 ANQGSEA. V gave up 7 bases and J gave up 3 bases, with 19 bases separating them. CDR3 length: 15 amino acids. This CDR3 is CSADEGSQDYNEQFF. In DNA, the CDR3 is TGCAGCGCTGACGAGGGGAGCCAGGACTACAATGAGCAGTTCTTC.